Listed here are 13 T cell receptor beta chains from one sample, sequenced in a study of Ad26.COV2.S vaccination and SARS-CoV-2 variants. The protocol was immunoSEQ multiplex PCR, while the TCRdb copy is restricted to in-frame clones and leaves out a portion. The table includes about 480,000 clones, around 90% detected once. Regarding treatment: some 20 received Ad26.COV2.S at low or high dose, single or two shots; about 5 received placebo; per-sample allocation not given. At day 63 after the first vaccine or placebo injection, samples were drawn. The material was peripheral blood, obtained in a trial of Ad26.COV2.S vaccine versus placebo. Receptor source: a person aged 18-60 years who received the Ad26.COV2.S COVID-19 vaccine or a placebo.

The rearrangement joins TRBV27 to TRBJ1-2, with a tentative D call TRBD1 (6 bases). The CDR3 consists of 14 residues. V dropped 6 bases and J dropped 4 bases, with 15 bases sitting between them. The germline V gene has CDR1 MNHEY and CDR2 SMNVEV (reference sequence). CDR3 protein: CASRGRAGVYGYTF. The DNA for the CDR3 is TGTGCCAGCAGGGGGCGGGCAGGGGTCTATGGCTACACCTTC.

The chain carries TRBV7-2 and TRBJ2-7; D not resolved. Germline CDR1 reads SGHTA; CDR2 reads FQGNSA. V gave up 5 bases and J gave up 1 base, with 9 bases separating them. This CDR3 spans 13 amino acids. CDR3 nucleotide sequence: TGTGCCAGCAGCCTAACAAAGTCCTACGAGCAGTACTTC. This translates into CASSLTKSYEQYF.

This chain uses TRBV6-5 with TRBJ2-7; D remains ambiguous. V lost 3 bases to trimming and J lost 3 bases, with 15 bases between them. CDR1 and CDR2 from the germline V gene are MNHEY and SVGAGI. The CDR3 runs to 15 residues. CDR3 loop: CASSYSQAPDYEQYF. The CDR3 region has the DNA TGTGCCAGCAGTTATAGTCAGGCCCCCGACTACGAGCAGTACTTC.

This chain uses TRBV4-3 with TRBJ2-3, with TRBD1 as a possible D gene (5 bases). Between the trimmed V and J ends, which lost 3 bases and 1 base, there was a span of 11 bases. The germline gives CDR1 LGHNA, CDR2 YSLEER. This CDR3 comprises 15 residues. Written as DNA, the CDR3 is TGCGCCAGCAGCCATAATCAGGGCCGCACAGATACGCAGTATTTT. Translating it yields CASSHNQGRTDTQYF.

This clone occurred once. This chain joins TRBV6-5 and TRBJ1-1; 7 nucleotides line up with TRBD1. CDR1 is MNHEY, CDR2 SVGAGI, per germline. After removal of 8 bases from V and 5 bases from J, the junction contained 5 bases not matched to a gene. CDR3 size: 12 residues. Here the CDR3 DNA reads TGTGCCAGCTCGGACAGGCAAACTGAAGCTTTCTTT. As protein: CASSDRQTEAFF.

As DNA, the CDR3 is TGTGCCAGCAGCCAGGGGACTCCTCGAGGGGGAGAGCAGTACTTC. This translates into CASSQGTPRGGEQYF. The chain carries TRBV7-9 and TRBJ2-7; possibly TRBD1 or TRBD2 for D (6 bases each). The V end lost 5 bases, the J end lost 7 bases, and 21 bases lay between the germline ends. Germline V CDR1 and CDR2: SEHNR, FQNEAQ (reference sequence). This CDR3 has 15 amino acids.

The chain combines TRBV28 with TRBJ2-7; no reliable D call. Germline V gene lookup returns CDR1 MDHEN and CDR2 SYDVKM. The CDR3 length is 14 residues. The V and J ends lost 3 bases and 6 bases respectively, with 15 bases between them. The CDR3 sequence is CASSFSGSRSEQYF. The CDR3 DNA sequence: TGTGCCAGCAGTTTCTCTGGAAGCCGGAGCGAGCAGTACTTC. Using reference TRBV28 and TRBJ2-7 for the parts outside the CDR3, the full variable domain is DVKVTQSSRYLVKRTGEKVFLECVQDMDHENMFWYRQDPGLGLRLIYFSYDVKMKEKGDIPEGYSVSREKKERFSLILESASTNQTSMYLCASSFSGSRSEQYFGPGTRLTVT.

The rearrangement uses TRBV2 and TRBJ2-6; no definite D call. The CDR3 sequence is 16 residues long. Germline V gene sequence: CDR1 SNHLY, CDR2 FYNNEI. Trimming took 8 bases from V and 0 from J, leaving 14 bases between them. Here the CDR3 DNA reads TGTGCCAGCGTCGGATCATTTCGCTCTGGGGCCAACGTCCTGACTTTC. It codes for CASVGSFRSGANVLTF.

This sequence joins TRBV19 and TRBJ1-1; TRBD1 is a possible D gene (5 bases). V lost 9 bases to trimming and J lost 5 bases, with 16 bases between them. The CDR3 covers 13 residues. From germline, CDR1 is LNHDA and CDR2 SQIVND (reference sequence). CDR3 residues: CASSGGLGTEAFF. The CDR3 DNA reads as TGTGCCAGCAGCGGGGGATTAGGGACTGAAGCTTTCTTT.

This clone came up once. The CDR3 nucleotides read TGTGCCAGCAGCTTAGGGGCTGGGACAGGGGAAGAGACCCAGTACTTC. Protein: CASSLGAGTGEETQYF. V usage is TRBV7-8 and J usage is TRBJ2-5, with 10 bases fitting TRBD1. Germline V gene lookup returns CDR1 SGHVS and CDR2 FQNEAQ. The CDR3 is 16 residues long. Losses at the gene ends were 1 base for V and 3 bases for J; bases not matched to a gene: 5.

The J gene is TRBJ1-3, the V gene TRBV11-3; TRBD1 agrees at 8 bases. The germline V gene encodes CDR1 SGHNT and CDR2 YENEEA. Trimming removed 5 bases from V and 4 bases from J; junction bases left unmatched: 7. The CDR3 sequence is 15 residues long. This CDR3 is CASSTGQGLGNTIYF. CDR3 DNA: TGTGCCAGCAGCACCGGACAGGGTCTCGGAAACACCATATATTTT. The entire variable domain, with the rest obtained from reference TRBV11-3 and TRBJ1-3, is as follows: EAGVVQSPRYKIIEKKQPVAFWCNPISGHNTLYWYLQNLGQGPELLIRYENEEAVDDSQLPKDRFSAERLKGVDSTLKIQPAELGDSAVYLCASSTGQGLGNTIYFGEGSWLTVV.

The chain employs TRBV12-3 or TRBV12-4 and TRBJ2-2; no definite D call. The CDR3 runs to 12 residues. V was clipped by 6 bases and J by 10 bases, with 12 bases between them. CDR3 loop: CASSPSGAELFF. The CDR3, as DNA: TGTGCCAGCAGCCCGTCGGGCGCGGAGCTGTTTTTT.

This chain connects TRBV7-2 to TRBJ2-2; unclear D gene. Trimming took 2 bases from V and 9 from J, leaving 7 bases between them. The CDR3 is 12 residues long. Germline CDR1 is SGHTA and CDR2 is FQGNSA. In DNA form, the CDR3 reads TGTGCCAGCAGCTTAAAAGGCTGGGAGCTGTTTTTT. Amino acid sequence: CASSLKGWELFF.